Shown below are 19 T cell receptor beta chains from a single sample sequenced in a study of cytomegalovirus exposure and HLA in healthy donors. Primers for the PCR totalled 60 Vbeta and 13 Jbeta. The method was immunoSEQ multiplex PCR; TCRdb's version includes in-frame clones alone and lacks a portion of them. Among approximately 82,000 clones listed, roughly 60% were seen once. The sample consisted of PBMCs. These TCRs come from a woman in her 30s in good health and CMV-seropositive.

V and J are TRBV7-9 and TRBJ1-1, with 12 bases aligning to TRBD1. The germline V gene has CDR1 SEHNR and CDR2 FQNEAQ (reference sequence). The CDR3 has 17 amino acids. The V gene end was trimmed by 8 bases and the J gene end by 3 bases; junction bases not matched to a gene: 13. This chain's CDR3 is CASGKGQGARLDTEAFF. CDR3 sequence (DNA): TGTGCCAGCGGAAAGGGACAGGGGGCGCGTTTAGACACTGAAGCTTTCTTT.

The chain employs TRBV5-6 and TRBJ1-1, with D possibly TRBD1 on 5 matching bases. The CDR3 covers 14 residues. Trimming cost V 1 base and J 4 bases, with 11 bases left between them. CDR1 is SGHDT, CDR2 YYEEEE, per germline. CDR3 loop: CASSLRQGFTEAFF. CDR3 DNA: TGTGCCAGCAGCTTGAGGCAGGGCTTCACTGAAGCTTTCTTT. Using reference TRBV5-6 and TRBJ1-1 for the parts outside the CDR3, the full variable domain is DAGVTQSPTHLIKTRGQQVTLRCSPKSGHDTVSWYQQALGQGPQFIFQYYEEEERQRGNFPDRFSGHQFPNYSSELNVNALLLGDSALYLCASSLRQGFTEAFFGQGTRLTVV.

This clone was observed a few times. This sequence joins TRBV7-3 and TRBJ1-2, with D perhaps matching TRBD1 (6 bases). Germline V gene lookup returns CDR1 SGHTA and CDR2 FQGTGA. Between the trimmed V and J ends, which lost 4 bases and 3 bases, there was a span of 9 bases. The CDR3 has 13 amino acids. CDR3 protein: CASSSGADYGYTF. CDR3 sequence (DNA): TGTGCCAGCAGCTCAGGGGCCGACTATGGCTACACCTTC.

Only a few counts were recorded for this clone. The rearrangement joins TRBV6-1 to TRBJ1-2, with TRBD1 matching 7 bases. This CDR3 has 12 residues. Trimming removed 5 bases from V and 11 bases from J; junction bases left unmatched: 8. Per the germline V gene, CDR1 is MNHNS and CDR2 is SASEGT. For the CDR3, the DNA is TGTGCCAGCAGTCTAGCGCAGGGGGTGTACACCTTC. It codes for CASSLAQGVYTF.

Points on this clone: The junction departs from germline at one end; a sequencing error may be responsible. The rearrangement joins TRBV5-1 to TRBJ1-2; no clear D. Looked up from germline, CDR1 is SGHRS and CDR2 is YFSETQ. The CDR3 totals 12 residues. CDR3 in amino acids: CASSLTRDGYPF. As DNA, the CDR3 is TGCGCCAGCAGCTTGACACGGGATGGCTACCCCTTC.

This clone appeared a few times. This chain links TRBV10-1 with TRBJ1-1, with 7 bases aligning to TRBD1. Per germline, CDR1 WNHNN and CDR2 SYGVQD (reference sequence). Losses at the gene ends were 5 bases for V and 5 bases for J; bases not matched to a gene: 5. This CDR3 has 13 amino acids. CDR3 in amino acids: CASSTGVGTEAFF. As DNA, the CDR3 is TGCGCCAGCAGTACAGGGGTGGGTACTGAAGCTTTCTTT.

The gene calls are TRBV29-1 and TRBJ2-1; 10 bases agree with TRBD2. The germline gives CDR1 SQVTM, CDR2 ANQGSEA. The junction had 7 bases not matched to a gene; V was cut back by 2 bases and J by 9 bases. The CDR3 runs 14 residues. Here the CDR3 reads CSVEMASGGGEQFF. Written as DNA, the CDR3 is TGCAGCGTTGAAATGGCTAGCGGGGGAGGTGAGCAGTTCTTC.

The chain uses TRBV15 and TRBJ1-2; tentatively, D is TRBD1 (6 bases). Trimming stripped 0 bases from V and 4 bases from J, with 18 bases between. The CDR3 spans 17 residues. Germline lookup yields CDR1 LNHNV and CDR2 YYDKDF (reference sequence). CDR3 sequence: CATSRDVGGGRAYGYTF. The DNA of the CDR3 is TGTGCCACCAGCAGAGATGTGGGGGGGGGCAGAGCCTATGGCTACACCTTC. Based on the CDR3 plus reference TRBV15 and TRBJ1-2, the full variable domain is DAMVIQNPRYQVTQFGKPVTLSCSQTLNHNVMYWYQQKSSQAPKLLFHYYDKDFNNEADTPDNFQSRRPNTSFCFLDIRSPGLGDTAMYLCATSRDVGGGRAYGYTFGSGTRLTVV.

The chain joins TRBV28 to TRBJ2-3, with a weak D call TRBD2 (5 bases). The V and J ends lost 4 bases and 0 bases respectively, with 14 bases between them. CDR3 length equals 16 residues. Germline V lookup: CDR1 MDHEN, CDR2 SYDVKM. The CDR3 reads CASSSGPRGSTDTQYF. CDR3 nucleotides: TGTGCCAGCAGTTCCGGGCCCCGGGGTAGCACAGATACGCAGTATTTT.

The V call is TRBV27, the J call TRBJ2-6; TRBD2 might be the D (5 bases). Germline values: CDR1 MNHEY, CDR2 SMNVEV (reference sequence). This CDR3 spans 14 amino acids. The V and J ends lost 4 bases and 4 bases respectively, with 8 bases between them. CDR3: CASSSREGANVLTF. The CDR3 DNA sequence: TGTGCCAGCAGTTCGAGGGAAGGGGCCAACGTCCTGACTTTC.

The J gene is TRBJ2-1, the V gene TRBV5-1; TRBD2 is a possible D gene (5 bases). The CDR3 is made up of 15 amino acids. Trimming stripped 0 bases from V and 6 bases from J, with 13 bases between. CDR1 and CDR2 (germline): SGHRS, YFSETQ. The CDR3 DNA is TGCGCCAGCAGCTTGGCTCTCTCAGAGGGCAATGAGCAGTTCTTC. It is translated as CASSLALSEGNEQFF.

This rearrangement joins TRBV18 to TRBJ2-5, with D possibly matching TRBD2 (5 bases). Trimming shortened V by 3 bases and J by 5 bases, and 7 bases separated the two germline ends. CDR3 length: 12 amino acids. From germline, CDR1 is KGHSH and CDR2 LQKENI. CDR3 sequence reads: CASSPSGETQYF. CDR3 nucleotide sequence: TGTGCCAGCTCACCGTCGGGGGAGACCCAGTACTTC.

The chain has TRBV4-2 and TRBJ2-5; TRBD1 aligns across 11 bases. Looked up from germline, CDR1 is LGHNA and CDR2 is YNFKEQ. The trim removed 1 base at V and 5 bases at J, leaving 6 bases unmatched. This CDR3 spans 16 amino acids. The chain's CDR3 is CASSQGDRGSGETQYF. The DNA for the CDR3 is TGTGCCAGCAGCCAAGGGGACAGGGGGTCGGGGGAGACCCAGTACTTC.

The V call is TRBV6-5, the J call TRBJ1-2; D is ambiguous. The CDR3 loop spans 14 amino acids. In germline, CDR1 is MNHEY, CDR2 SVGAGI. The V and J ends lost 2 bases and 8 bases respectively, with 15 bases between them. The CDR3 bases are TGTGCCAGCAGTTACGCTTGGTCGGGAACGGGCTACACCTTC. Residues: CASSYAWSGTGYTF.

This chain uses TRBV13 with TRBJ1-3; 8 bases are shared with TRBD1. Germline-derived CDR1 and CDR2 are PRHDT and FYEKMQ (reference sequence). This CDR3 is 14 amino acids long. V gave up 5 bases and J gave up 8 bases; unmatched junction bases: 8. CDR3 amino acids: CASSLSDRAHTIYF. The DNA for the CDR3 is TGTGCCAGCAGCCTTTCGGACAGGGCGCACACCATATATTTT.

V is TRBV27 and J is TRBJ2-7; D possibly corresponds to TRBD1 (5 bases). CDR1 MNHEY and CDR2 SMNVEV come from the germline V gene (reference sequence). The CDR3 extends over 14 amino acids. V was pared by 3 bases and J by 1 base, with 10 bases between. In DNA, the CDR3 is TGTGCCAGCAGTTTCTCAGGGATTTCCTACGAGCAGTACTTC. As protein: CASSFSGISYEQYF.

The chain joins TRBV19 to TRBJ1-6; D possibly corresponds to TRBD1 (5 bases). V lost 4 bases to trimming and J lost 8 bases, with 12 bases between them. CDR3 length: 14 amino acids. CDR1 and CDR2 (germline): LNHDA, SQIVND (reference sequence). The CDR3 DNA is TGTGCCAGTAGTACAACAGGAGGGGATTCACCCCTCCACTTT. This encodes CASSTTGGDSPLHF. Complete variable domain (other parts from reference TRBV19 and TRBJ1-6): DGGITQSPKYLFRKEGQNVTLSCEQNLNHDAMYWYRQDPGQGLRLIYYSQIVNDFQKGDIAEGYSVSREKKESFPLTVTSAQKNPTAFYLCASSTTGGDSPLHFGNGTRLTVT.

This chain links TRBV6-5 with TRBJ2-5; D perhaps matches TRBD1 (8 bases). The CDR3 totals 15 residues. Germline V lookup: CDR1 MNHEY, CDR2 SVGAGI. Trimming took off 6 bases at V and 5 bases at J, with 19 bases between the two ends. CDR3 nucleotides: TGTGCCAGCAGGAGACAACAGGGGGGGGAGGAGACCCAGTACTTC. This translates into CASRRQQGGEETQYF.

CDR3 in DNA: TGTGCCAGCAGCTTAATGGGACAGGGGGCCGGAAGGACTGAAGCTTTCTTT. As protein: CASSLMGQGAGRTEAFF. The rearrangement links TRBV11-2 to TRBJ1-1; TRBD1 aligns across 12 bases. Germline loops: CDR1 SGHAT, CDR2 FQNNGV. V lost 2 bases, J lost 5 bases, and 9 bases stayed unmatched. The CDR3 length is 17 residues.